This TCR beta chain was captured by sequencing in a study of shared clonotypes between healthy human individuals. Overall study findings and caveats: Naive subsets typically showed greater estimated richness than memory subsets. Incomplete sequencing of sorted subsets was indicated by rarefaction despite large depth. Sampling included only blood; tissue repertoires likely differ.

CD45RO-negative, CCR7-selected cells formed the naive CD8 fraction, which excluded terminally differentiated effector memory CD45RA+ cells. This clone was observed once. Its antigen is not known. Assay used: immunoSEQ multiplex PCR; TCRdb lists only in-frame clones, some missing. The sample gives roughly 2.1 million clones, approximately 94% of which show up once; more than 1.5% is in the top ten. J gave up 6 bases and V 5 bases, and 8 bases lay outside the gene matches. CDR3 length equals 16 residues. Germline CDR1 and CDR2: SEHNR and FQNEAQ (reference sequence). This rearrangement joins TRBV7-9 to TRBJ2-1; TRBD2 aligns across 12 bases. This TCR came from a man aged 18 to 35 in good health. Some clones in this sample may be carry-over from other donors' samples. The sample taken for sequencing was naive CD8+ T cells from PBMCs. CDR3 sequence: CASSERLAGVGNEQFF. The CDR3 nucleotides read TGTGCCAGCAGCGAACGACTAGCGGGAGTTGGCAATGAGCAGTTCTTC.